This TCR beta chain stems from a study of T cells in localized non-small cell lung cancer. Study-wide results and caveats: Tumor samples were not multi-region, leaving intratumor heterogeneity unexcluded.

Some clones are missing from TCRdb's copy, which holds only in-frame ones; the method was immunoSEQ multiplex PCR. The data show about 4,800 clones, more than 30% seen once. This clone was found a few times. The antigen is undetermined. V was shortened by 5 bases and J by 6 bases, with 12 bases between the two germline ends. Germline values: CDR1 SGDLS, CDR2 YYNGEE. This CDR3 contains 13 residues. The specimen comprised lung tumor tissue, sampled before any cancer treatment. The chain uses TRBV9 and TRBJ1-5, with D tentatively TRBD1 (6 bases). This receptor was identified in a male donor aged 60 or over with stage III lung adenocarcinoma. In nucleotides, the CDR3 is TGTGCCAGCAGTCTTCCAGGGGTTCAGCCCCAGCATTTT. Its protein is CASSLPGVQPQHF.